This T cell receptor beta chain was recovered during a study of human T cells and chemical hapten exposure. Single cDNA molecules in the library carried unique molecular identifiers attached during preparation. From the RACE reads, TCRdb called clonotypes with MiXCR, one entry per CDR3 protein. The sample has about 35,000 distinct CDR3 sequences, approximately 12% seen once. Only a few counts were recorded for this clonotype. Stated time point: pre-sensitization, week 0. Described treatment: therapeutic diphenylcyclopropenone sensitization with weekly scalp DPC. Unfractionated whole blood was the source of the extracted total RNA. Alopecia patients, 18 to 70 years old and DPC-suitable, served as donors. The CDR3 covers 15 residues. Looked up from germline, CDR1 is MNHEY and CDR2 is SMNVEV (reference sequence). Trimming left V 1 base short and J 4 bases short, with 13 bases between.

The sequence was obtained from a woman between 40 and 50 years old with alopecia areata. Some clones in this sample may be carry-over from other donors' samples. V gene TRBV27 combines with J gene TRBJ1-2; no reliable D call. Sequenced material: whole blood, taken in connection with sensitization to the hapten diphenylcyclopropenone (DPC). Here the CDR3 reads CASSLYVGRAYGYTF. In DNA form, the CDR3 reads TGTGCCAGCAGTTTATATGTAGGCAGAGCCTATGGCTACACCTTC.